The 13 T cell receptor beta chains given below trace back to one sample, sequenced in a study of T cell clonotyping in hematopoietic cell transplantation. The repertoire was sequenced with immunoSEQ multiplex PCR; TCRdb's copy has only in-frame clones and lacks some. This table holds 35,000 to 45,000 clones, over 80% found once. The specimen sequenced was peripheral blood mononuclear cells. The receptors derive from a woman between 40 and 50 years old in good health. Some clones in this sample may be carry-over from other donors' samples.

This chain uses TRBV5-1 with TRBJ1-1, with TRBD1 matching over 8 bases. Germline loops: CDR1 SGHRS, CDR2 YFSETQ. The J segment lost 5 bases and the V segment lost 0 bases, leaving 6 bases of the junction unmatched. The CDR3 has 15 amino acids. In nucleotides, the CDR3 is TGCGCCAGCAGCTTGGCAGGGGGCGTAGGGACTGAAGCTTTCTTT. Protein product: CASSLAGGVGTEAFF.

This rearrangement joins TRBV30 to TRBJ1-5, with 7 bases identical to TRBD1. The germline V gene has CDR1 GTSNPN and CDR2 SVGIG (reference sequence). V lost 2 bases to trimming and J lost 4 bases; unmatched junction nucleotides: 14. The CDR3 is 17 amino acids. The CDR3 DNA reads TGTGCCTGGAGTACGGCAGGGGGAGAGGGTCGGAATCAGCCCCAGCATTTT. This translates into CAWSTAGGEGRNQPQHF.

The chain joins TRBV5-1 to TRBJ2-2; D is unresolved. Trimming cost V 6 bases and J 1 base, with 7 bases left between them. The CDR3 has 13 residues. Germline CDR1 SGHRS, CDR2 YFSETQ. The DNA of the CDR3 is TGCGCCAGCAAGGAGCGGAACACCGGGGAGCTGTTTTTT. As protein: CASKERNTGELFF.

The rearrangement links TRBV10-3 to TRBJ2-7; D call uncertain. In germline, CDR1 is ENHRY, CDR2 SYGVKD. The CDR3 totals 11 residues. Deletions cut 6 bases from V and 4 bases from J, with 7 bases between. The chain's CDR3 is CAIRGEYEQYF. The CDR3 DNA follows: TGTGCCATCAGGGGTGAATACGAGCAGTACTTC.

The chain couples TRBV19 to TRBJ1-2, with D possibly TRBD1 on 6 matching bases. The V gene lost 8 bases and the J gene lost 1 base, with 26 bases spanning the gap. CDR1 and CDR2 (germline): LNHDA, SQIVND (reference sequence). This CDR3 region has 18 residues. The CDR3 loop is CASSTGSIPLGLNYGYTF. The CDR3 nucleotides read TGTGCCAGTTCGACAGGATCCATACCCCTTGGACTTAACTATGGCTACACCTTC.

The J gene is TRBJ1-2, the V gene TRBV6-4, with D possibly matching TRBD1 (5 bases). This CDR3 comprises 15 residues. CDR1 MRHNA and CDR2 SNTAGT come from the germline V gene. V was clipped by 8 bases and J by 4 bases, with 20 bases between them. CDR3 in DNA: TGTGCCAGCGGTAACCCCCTGGCAGGGCCCTATGGCTACACCTTC. It is translated as CASGNPLAGPYGYTF.

V and J are TRBV5-1 and TRBJ2-5; D gene ambiguous. Trimming pared 0 bases from V and 3 bases from J, leaving 9 bases between. CDR1 SGHRS and CDR2 YFSETQ come from the germline V gene. The CDR3 sequence is 14 residues long. DNA of the CDR3: TGCGCCAGCAGCTTGGGTGGGTACGAAGAGACCCAGTACTTC. It encodes CASSLGGYEETQYF.

The chain has TRBV7-9 and TRBJ2-7, with 9 bases lining up with TRBD1. The CDR3 runs to 15 residues. Looked up from germline, CDR1 is SEHNR and CDR2 is FQNEAQ (reference sequence). V gave up 4 bases and J gave up 0 bases; unmatched junction bases: 4. In DNA, the CDR3 is TGTGCCAGCAGCTCGGGACAGGGCCGCTCCTACGAGCAGTACTTC. The encoded protein is CASSSGQGRSYEQYF.

The V call is TRBV19, the J call TRBJ2-3; maybe TRBD2 (6 bases). The germline V and J ends were trimmed by 3 bases and 4 bases, with 14 bases remaining between them. The CDR3 is 15 residues long. The germline CDR1 and CDR2 sequences are LNHDA and SQIVND (reference sequence). CDR3: CASSMAGFRADTQYF. CDR3 bases: TGTGCCAGTAGTATGGCGGGGTTCAGAGCAGATACGCAGTATTTT.

This clone was observed a handful of times. The chain uses TRBV6-1 and TRBJ1-2; D ambiguous. The CDR3 consists of 14 residues. CDR1 is MNHNS, CDR2 SASEGT, per germline. V was trimmed by 3 bases and J by 1 base, leaving 9 bases between them. The CDR3 sequence: CASSDTWDNYGYTF. In DNA, the CDR3 is TGTGCCAGCAGTGATACATGGGATAACTATGGCTACACCTTC.

This clone was seen more than once but under ten times. This sequence joins TRBV28 and TRBJ1-5, with 8 bases that match TRBD1. The CDR3 runs 15 residues. The germline gives CDR1 MDHEN, CDR2 SYDVKM. Trimming removed 7 bases from V and 7 bases from J; junction bases left unmatched: 12. Here the CDR3 reads CASNGFGQGGQPQHF. The CDR3 DNA is TGTGCCAGCAATGGATTCGGACAGGGTGGCCAGCCCCAGCATTTT.

The DNA for the CDR3 is TGTGCCAGCAGTGACACCGCAGACATGCCCTACACCTTC. Protein: CASSDTADMPYTF. The chain recombines TRBV28 with TRBJ1-2; D remains ambiguous. From germline, CDR1 is MDHEN and CDR2 SYDVKM. The CDR3 runs to 13 residues. The V end was cut by 5 bases, the J end by 10 bases, with 17 bases between.

The chain couples TRBV28 to TRBJ1-5; D is unresolved. This CDR3 contains 11 residues. CDR1 and CDR2 (germline): MDHEN, SYDVKM. V lost 2 bases to trimming and J lost 9 bases, with 5 bases between them. CDR3 region: CASSLSGPQHF. In nucleotides, the CDR3 is TGTGCCAGCAGTTTAAGTGGGCCCCAGCATTTT. Combining the CDR3 with reference TRBV28 and TRBJ1-5 gives the whole variable domain DVKVTQSSRYLVKRTGEKVFLECVQDMDHENMFWYRQDPGLGLRLIYFSYDVKMKEKGDIPEGYSVSREKKERFSLILESASTNQTSMYLCASSLSGPQHFGDGTRLSIL.